These T cell receptor beta chains were read from a single sample in a study of T cells in Graves' hyperthyroidism and ophthalmopathy. Via MiXCR, TCRdb re-called the multiplex PCR reads, giving one row per CDR3 protein. Altogether hundreds of thousands of distinct CDR3 sequences are present, roughly 16% being singletons, with the ten largest covering roughly 3.3%. Sequencing was done on a sample of blood. The receptors come from a woman aged 40-49 years with Graves' ophthalmopathy. Each CDR3 is given with its conserved first and last residue. The order of the fields is V gene, J gene, D gene, clone size, CDR3 DNA, CDR3 protein. The D gene is left open where the match is weak. The size of a clone is reported for some rows only, either as once, few or many, or as a class for expanded clones.

>TRBV5-1|TRBJ2-1|TRBD1|.
TGCGCCAGCACTCCGGGACAGCCGTCTGATGAGCAGTTCTTC
CASTPGQPSDEQFF
>TRBV2|TRBJ2-7|.|.
TGTGCCAGTGGGGGGGGCTCAGCTGCCTACGAGCAGTACTTC
CASGGGSAAYEQYF
>TRBV28|TRBJ1-2|.|many
TGTGCCAGCAGTCCCCCTAGGGAATGGTATGGCTACACCTTC
CASSPPREWYGYTF
>TRBV20-1|TRBJ2-3|TRBD2|many
TGCAGTGCTAGAGATGTAGCGGGGCTCACAGATACGCAGTATTTT
CSARDVAGLTDTQYF
>TRBV18|TRBJ1-1|.|many
TGTGCCAGCTCACCATCCCGTACCCTAAACACTGAAGCTTTCTTT
CASSPSRTLNTEAFF
>TRBV10-2|TRBJ2-5|TRBD2|.
TGCGCCAGCAATATAGCGGGGGGAGAGACCCAGTACTTC
CASNIAGGETQYF
>TRBV5-1|TRBJ2-6|.|.
TGCGCCAGCGGGGGCGCTCCAAGATCTGGGGCCAACGTCCTGACTTTC
CASGGAPRSGANVLTF
>TRBV2|TRBJ1-1|.|few
TGTGCCAGCAGTAATTCATTTGTTGGGGGGGACTATGAAGCTTTCTTT
CASSNSFVGGDYEAFF
>TRBV28|TRBJ2-1|TRBD1|many
TGTGCCAGCGCGGAACCGGGACAGGGGAATAATGAGCAGTTCTTC
CASAEPGQGNNEQFF
>TRBV7-8|TRBJ1-5|.|many
TGTGCCAGCAGCGCAGGCGAGTATAGCAATCAGCCCCAGCATTTT
CASSAGEYSNQPQHF
>TRBV6-1|TRBJ2-1|TRBD1|few
TGTGCCCGGGGACAGGGTATAATCAATGAGCAGTTCTTC
CARGQGIINEQFF
>TRBV20-1|TRBJ2-1|.|many
TGCAGTGCTAGAGAACCCGTGAGCTCCTACAATGAGCAGTTCTTC
CSAREPVSSYNEQFF
>TRBV5-5|TRBJ2-5|.|many
TGTGCCAGCAGCTCGCAGGACAGACTGGGGGAGACCCAGTACTTC
CASSSQDRLGETQYF
>TRBV20-1|TRBJ2-7|TRBD2|many
TGCAGTGCTAGACCAAGCGGGGGATATTCCTACGAGCAGTACTTC
CSARPSGGYSYEQYF
>TRBV5-1|TRBJ1-1|.|many
TGCGCCAGCAGCGTCTGGGGCGGTTGGTCCACTGAAGCTTTCTTT
CASSVWGGWSTEAFF
>TRBV14|TRBJ1-1|.|.
TGTGCCAGCAGCCAAGCGACCCAAGGAACTTTCTTT
CASSQATQGTFF
>TRBV13|TRBJ1-2|.|many
TGTGCCAGCAGCTTACCTGGGGTGGATTATGGCTACACCTTC
CASSLPGVDYGYTF
>TRBV3-1|TRBJ2-2|TRBD2|.
TGTGCCAGCAGCCAATCGGTACTAGCGGGAGATCCGAACACCGGGGAGCTGTTTTTT
CASSQSVLAGDPNTGELFF
>TRBV15|TRBJ2-2|.|.
TGTGCCACCAGCAGAGAAAGGGGCACCGGGGAGCTGTTTTTT
CATSRERGTGELFF
>TRBV28|TRBJ2-7|.|many
TGTGCCAGCAGGGACGGAGGAAGTTCCTACGAGCAGTACTTC
CASRDGGSSYEQYF
>TRBV20-1|TRBJ2-7|TRBD2|many
TGCAGTGCCCCCCCCAGCGGGAGGAGTTACGAGCAGTACTTC
CSAPPSGRSYEQYF
>TRBV3-1|TRBJ1-3|TRBD1|.
TGTGCCAGCAGTCTTGACAGGGGGCTAGGAAACACCATATATTTT
CASSLDRGLGNTIYF
>TRBV28|TRBJ2-7|TRBD1|many
TGTGCCAGCAGTTCTTGGACCGGGACAGGGGGTGTTAGCGGGGGCTACGAGCAGTACTTC
CASSSWTGTGGVSGGYEQYF
>TRBV28|TRBJ2-1|.|.
TGTGCCAGCACCCCTAGGGGGGGTGGGCAGTTCTTC
CASTPRGGGQFF
>TRBV28|TRBJ2-7|.|many
TGTGCCAGCAGTTTAGGGTCACGGATCCGCGAGCAGTACTTC
CASSLGSRIREQYF
>TRBV20-1|TRBJ1-2|.|.
TGCAGTGCTAGAGACTTGGGAGGGCCCAACTATGGCTACACCTTC
CSARDLGGPNYGYTF
>TRBV20-1|TRBJ2-5|.|few
TGCAGTGCTAGAGCGCAACGGCCCAGCAGTCAAGAGACCCAGTACTTC
CSARAQRPSSQETQYF
>TRBV11-3|TRBJ2-5|.|.
TGTGCCAGCAGCTTAGCGTATCGAGAGACCCAGTACTTC
CASSLAYRETQYF
>TRBV20-1|TRBJ2-7|.|few
TGCAGTGCTAGAGATTCCAGACTAGTTGCCTACGAGCAGTACTTC
CSARDSRLVAYEQYF
>TRBV6-1|TRBJ2-2|.|few
TGTGCCAGCAGGGCAGCCGAGAACACCGGGGAGCTGTTTTTT
CASRAAENTGELFF
>TRBV6-1|TRBJ1-2|TRBD1|many
TGTGCCAGCAGTGAAGCGGCAGGGGGCCCGAGAAACTATGGCTACACCTTC
CASSEAAGGPRNYGYTF
>TRBV27|TRBJ1-2|.|.
TGTGCCAGCAGTCCCCGGGACCTCGGGAACTATGGCTACACCTTC
CASSPRDLGNYGYTF
>TRBV3-1|TRBJ2-2|.|many
TGTGCCAGCAGCCGTCAAGGGGGGAGCGGGGAGCTGTTTTTT
CASSRQGGSGELFF
>TRBV13|TRBJ2-3|TRBD1|.
TGTGCCAGCAGCTTACGTAGACAGGGGGTGTTCACAGATACGCAGTATTTT
CASSLRRQGVFTDTQYF
>TRBV19|TRBJ1-1|.|few
TGTGCCAGTAGTGCACAGGGATCAGCTGAAGCTTTCTTT
CASSAQGSAEAFF
>TRBV4-2|TRBJ2-1|TRBD2|.
TGTGCCAGCAGCCAAGAAGCGGGAGTCAGGAATGAGCAGTTCTTC
CASSQEAGVRNEQFF
>TRBV5-4|TRBJ2-1|.|.
TGTGCCAGCGGCTTGGGAGGACAAGCGCGTGAGCAGTTCTTC
CASGLGGQAREQFF
>TRBV6-5|TRBJ1-4|.|.
TGTGCCAGCAGTTACTTGGAGTGGACTAATGAAAAACTGTTTTTT
CASSYLEWTNEKLFF
>TRBV15|TRBJ1-1|.|few
TGTGCCACCAGCAGAGATTCAGGGAATGAAGCTTTCTTT
CATSRDSGNEAFF
>TRBV28|TRBJ2-1|.|many
TGTGCCAGCAGTACCAGTACCTCCAATGAGCAGTTCTTC
CASSTSTSNEQFF
>TRBV28|TRBJ1-3|.|few
TGTGCCAGCAGTTTACCGACAAGTGGAAACACCATATATTTT
CASSLPTSGNTIYF
>TRBV28|TRBJ2-3|TRBD1|many
TGTGCCGCCCAAGGGACAGGGTTCACAGATACGCAGTATTTT
CAAQGTGFTDTQYF
>TRBV25-1|TRBJ2-7|TRBD2|.
TGTGCCAGCAGCTGGAGGACTAGCGCCGAGCAGTACTTC
CASSWRTSAEQYF
>TRBV19|TRBJ1-6|.|.
TGTGCCAGTAGCCTCGGGCTCCCGAGCTCCTATAATTCACCCCTCCACTTT
CASSLGLPSSYNSPLHF
>TRBV10-3|TRBJ1-1|.|few
TGTGCCATCGCAGCGACAGGGAACACTGAAGCTTTCTTT
CAIAATGNTEAFF
>TRBV5-1|TRBJ2-5|.|.
TGCGCCAGCAGCTTGGAAGGACGGGGGTTACAAGAGACCCAGTACTTC
CASSLEGRGLQETQYF
>TRBV6-1|TRBJ2-7|.|few
TGTGCCAGCATATCGACAGGGAGGTACGAGCAGTACTTC
CASISTGRYEQYF
>TRBV6-1|TRBJ1-4|TRBD1|.
TGTGCCAGCAGTGAAGACGGGGCCGGGACAGGGGATGAAAAACTGTTTTTT
CASSEDGAGTGDEKLFF
>TRBV10-1|TRBJ2-3|.|many
TGCGCCAGCAGTGACCGACAGGAAAGCACAGATACGCAGTATTTT
CASSDRQESTDTQYF
>TRBV28|TRBJ1-5|.|many
TGTGCCAGCGATTCCAGGGGTTATAGCAATCAGCCCCAGCATTTT
CASDSRGYSNQPQHF
>TRBV2|TRBJ1-1|.|.
TGTGCCAGCAGTGAAGACTCGCGTAGTACTCTGGTCGATTTCTTT
CASSEDSRSTLVDFF